This T cell receptor (beta chain) comes out of a study of T-cell memory formation after mild COVID-19. As for the study in general: Largely, the TCR clusters proved donor specific. The study's findings and limits: Contracting clones, day 15 to 85, had balanced CD4/CD8, and later expanders favored CD4+. Second-wave clones with a day 37 peak had unconfirmed SARS-CoV-2 specificity.

5'RACE primed from the constant segment yielded TCR alpha and TCR beta cDNA libraries bearing sample barcodes and UMIs. TCRdb re-called the 5' RACE reads through MiXCR, storing one row per CDR3 protein. The table records 95,000 to 110,000 distinct CDR3 sequences, approximately 15% of them present only once. Germline CDR1 MNHEY, CDR2 SMNVEV (reference sequence). V lost 7 bases, J lost 6 bases, and 13 bases lay in between. This CDR3 has 13 residues. This clonotype turned up a few times. The antigen remains unidentified. The V and J genes are TRBV27 and TRBJ2-1; possible D gene TRBD2, 6 bases. The sequence came from a man younger than 35 who had mild COVID-19 (a few samples of this study predate the infection). Cell type and time point are not known. Sequencing used PBMCs or a T cell subset sorted from them (not recorded which). The CDR3 bases are TGTGCCAGCACCCTAGCGCCGGGCAATGAGCAGTTCTTC. As protein: CASTLAPGNEQFF.